Given below is one TCR beta chain in context. The data were obtained in a study of identical twins. The CDR3 loop spans 14 amino acids. V dropped 4 bases and J dropped 5 bases, with 14 bases sitting between them. Germline CDR1 is SGHAT and CDR2 is FQNNGV. From the 5' RACE reads, TCRdb called clonotypes with MiXCR, one entry per CDR3 protein. The data hold about 280,000 distinct CDR3 sequences, with 6.5% to 9.5% observed a single time. The same specimen was also included in a second study, on yellow fever vaccine responses in identical twins.

This sequence joins TRBV11-2 and TRBJ2-5; D is possibly TRBD1 (6 bases). The sequence came from a woman younger than 30 in good health. Sequencing input: memory (CD45RO+) T cells sorted from blood. The CDR3 nucleotides read TGTGCCAGCAGCTCCAGGGGAAAGCGGGAGACCCAGTACTTC. It codes for CASSSRGKRETQYF.